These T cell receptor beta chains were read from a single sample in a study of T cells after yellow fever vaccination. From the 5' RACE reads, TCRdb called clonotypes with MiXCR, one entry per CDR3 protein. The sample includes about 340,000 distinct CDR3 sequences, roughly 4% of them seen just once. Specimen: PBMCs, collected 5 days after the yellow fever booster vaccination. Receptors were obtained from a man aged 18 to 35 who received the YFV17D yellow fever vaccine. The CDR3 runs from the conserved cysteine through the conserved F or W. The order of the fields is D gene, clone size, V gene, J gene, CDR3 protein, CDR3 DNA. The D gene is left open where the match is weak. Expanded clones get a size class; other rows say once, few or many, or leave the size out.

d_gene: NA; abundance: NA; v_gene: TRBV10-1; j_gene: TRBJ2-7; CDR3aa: CASSECHIGGGFYEQYF; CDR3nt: TGCGCCAGCAGTGAGTGTCATATCGGGGGCGGCTTCTACGAGCAGTACTTC
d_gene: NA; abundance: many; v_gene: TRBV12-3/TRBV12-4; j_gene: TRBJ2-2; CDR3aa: CASSPPDWGTGELFF; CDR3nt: TGTGCCAGCAGTCCACCCGATTGGGGCACCGGGGAGCTGTTTTTT
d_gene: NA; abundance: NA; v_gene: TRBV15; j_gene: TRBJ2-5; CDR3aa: CATSRETEETQYF; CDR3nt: TGTGCCACCAGCAGAGAGACAGAAGAGACCCAGTACTTC
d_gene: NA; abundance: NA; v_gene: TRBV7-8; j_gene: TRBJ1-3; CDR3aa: CASSLVRDGNTIYF; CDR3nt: TGTGCCAGCAGCTTAGTTAGGGATGGAAACACCATATATTTT
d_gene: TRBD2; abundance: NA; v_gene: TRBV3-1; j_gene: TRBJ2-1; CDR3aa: CASSQRRASGGFNEQFF; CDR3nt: TGTGCCAGCAGCCAGCGCAGGGCTAGCGGGGGATTCAATGAGCAGTTCTTC
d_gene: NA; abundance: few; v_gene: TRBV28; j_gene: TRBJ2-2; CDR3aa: CASKKVAGNTGELFF; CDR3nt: TGTGCCAGCAAAAAGGTGGCGGGGAACACCGGGGAGCTGTTTTTT
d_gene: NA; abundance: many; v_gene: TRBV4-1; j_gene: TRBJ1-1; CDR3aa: CASSQEGRNTEAFF; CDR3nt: TGCGCCAGCAGCCAAGAAGGCAGGAACACTGAAGCTTTCTTT
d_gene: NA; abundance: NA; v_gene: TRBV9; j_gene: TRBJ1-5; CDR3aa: CASSTQSGPQHF; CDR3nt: TGTGCCAGCAGCACACAAAGTGGGCCCCAGCATTTT
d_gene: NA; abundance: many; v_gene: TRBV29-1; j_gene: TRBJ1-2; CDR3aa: CSVGGGVKWGYTF; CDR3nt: TGCAGCGTTGGAGGCGGGGTAAAGTGGGGCTACACCTTC
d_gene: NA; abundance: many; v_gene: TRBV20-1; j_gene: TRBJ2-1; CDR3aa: CSATGTSYNEQFF; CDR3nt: TGCAGTGCTACAGGAACATCCTACAATGAGCAGTTCTTC
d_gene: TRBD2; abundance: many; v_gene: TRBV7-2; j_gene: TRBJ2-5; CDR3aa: CASNKLAGRGLTQYF; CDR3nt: TGTGCCAGCAACAAGTTAGCGGGCCGGGGGTTGACCCAGTACTTC
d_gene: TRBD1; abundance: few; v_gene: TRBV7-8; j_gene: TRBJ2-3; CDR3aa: CASILTGGIPDTQYF; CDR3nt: TGTGCCAGCATCCTCACAGGGGGCATTCCAGATACGCAGTATTTT
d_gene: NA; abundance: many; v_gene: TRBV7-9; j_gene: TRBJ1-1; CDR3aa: CASSLSRILNTEAFF; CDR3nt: TGTGCCAGCAGCTTATCGAGGATCTTGAACACTGAAGCTTTCTTT
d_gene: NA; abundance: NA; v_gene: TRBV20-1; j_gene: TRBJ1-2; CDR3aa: CSARVGWTNYGYTF; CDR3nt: TGCAGTGCTAGAGTGGGGTGGACTAACTATGGCTACACCTTC
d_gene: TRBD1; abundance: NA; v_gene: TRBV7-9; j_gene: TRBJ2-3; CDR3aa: CASSTGVTSTDTQYF; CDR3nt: TGTGCCAGCAGCACAGGGGTAACTAGCACAGATACGCAGTATTTT
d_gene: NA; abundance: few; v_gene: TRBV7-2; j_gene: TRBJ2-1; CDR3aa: CASSLEQGRQFF; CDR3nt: TGTGCCAGCAGCTTAGAGCAGGGCAGGCAGTTCTTC
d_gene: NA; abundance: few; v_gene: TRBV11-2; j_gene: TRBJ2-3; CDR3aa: CASSSRLGQYF; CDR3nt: TGTGCCAGCAGCTCCCGGTTAGGGCAGTATTTT
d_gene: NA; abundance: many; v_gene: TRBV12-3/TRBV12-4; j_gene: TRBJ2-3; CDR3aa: CASSLGGPDTQYF; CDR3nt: TGTGCCAGCAGTCTTGGGGGCCCTGATACGCAGTATTTT
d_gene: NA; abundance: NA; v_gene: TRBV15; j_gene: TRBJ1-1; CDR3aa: CATSRGANTEAFF; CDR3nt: TGTGCCACCAGCAGAGGGGCGAACACTGAAGCTTTCTTT
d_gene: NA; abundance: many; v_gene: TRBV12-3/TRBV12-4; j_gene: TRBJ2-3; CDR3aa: CASSSGGTTDTQYF; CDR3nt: TGTGCCAGCAGTTCAGGCGGAACAACAGATACGCAGTATTTT
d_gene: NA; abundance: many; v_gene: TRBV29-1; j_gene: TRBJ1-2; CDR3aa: CSVDQGGSRAYF; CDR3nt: TGCAGCGTTGATCAGGGAGGGAGTCGTGCCTACTTC
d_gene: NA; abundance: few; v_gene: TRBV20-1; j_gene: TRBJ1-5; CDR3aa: CSARDPSWENQPQHF; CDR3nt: TGCAGTGCTAGAGACCCCTCGTGGGAAAATCAGCCCCAGCATTTT
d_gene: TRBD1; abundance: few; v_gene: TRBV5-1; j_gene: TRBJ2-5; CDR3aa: CASSLGTGIMETQYF; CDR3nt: TGCGCCAGCAGCTTGGGGACAGGGATCATGGAGACCCAGTACTTC
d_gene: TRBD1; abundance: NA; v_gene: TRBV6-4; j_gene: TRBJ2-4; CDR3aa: CASSETGGGIQYF; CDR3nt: TGTGCCAGCAGTGAGACAGGGGGCGGCATTCAGTACTTC
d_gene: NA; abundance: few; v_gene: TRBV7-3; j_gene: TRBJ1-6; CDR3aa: CASSWDADSPLHF; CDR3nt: TGTGCCAGCAGCTGGGATGCCGATTCACCCCTCCACTTT
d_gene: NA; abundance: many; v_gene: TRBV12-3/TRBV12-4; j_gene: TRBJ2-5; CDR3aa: CASSLAPGGLEETQYF; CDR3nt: TGTGCCAGCAGTTTAGCGCCCGGGGGGCTAGAAGAGACCCAGTACTTC
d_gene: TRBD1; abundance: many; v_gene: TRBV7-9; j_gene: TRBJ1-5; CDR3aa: CASSLGDRGQPQHF; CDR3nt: TGTGCCAGCAGCTTAGGGGACAGGGGTCAGCCCCAGCATTTT
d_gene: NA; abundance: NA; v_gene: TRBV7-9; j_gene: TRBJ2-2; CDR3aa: CASSLIGFTNTGELFF; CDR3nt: TGTGCCAGCAGTCTGATTGGGTTTACGAACACCGGGGAGCTGTTTTTT
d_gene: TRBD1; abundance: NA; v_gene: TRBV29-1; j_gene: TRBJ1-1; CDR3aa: CSVDFRGQEDTEAFF; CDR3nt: TGCAGCGTTGATTTCCGAGGACAGGAGGACACTGAAGCTTTCTTT
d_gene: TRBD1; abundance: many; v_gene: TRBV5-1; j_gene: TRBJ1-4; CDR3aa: CASSFAQGATNEKLFF; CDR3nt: TGCGCCAGCAGTTTCGCTCAGGGGGCGACTAATGAAAAACTGTTTTTT
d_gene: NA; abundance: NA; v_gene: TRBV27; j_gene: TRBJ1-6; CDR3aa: CASSETNSPLHF; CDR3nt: TGTGCCAGCAGTGAAACAAATTCACCCCTCCACTTT
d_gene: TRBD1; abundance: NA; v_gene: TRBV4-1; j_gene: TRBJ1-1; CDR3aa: CASSPGQGPGGTEEAFF; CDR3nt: TGCGCCAGCAGCCCGGGACAGGGGCCAGGGGGCACTGAAGAAGCTTTCTTT